This T cell receptor beta chain is from a study of T cell repertoires in cytomegalovirus infection. Study details: Alongside well-studied HLA-B-restricted CMV epitopes, recently identified HLA-C-restricted CMV epitopes were also used.

Trimming took 3 bases from V and 3 from J, leaving 8 bases between them. Germline V gene lookup returns CDR1 SQVTM and CDR2 ANQGSEA. The CDR3 length is 12 residues. TCRdb independently ran MiXCR on the reads; one entry per CDR3 protein. The sample shows some 350,000 distinct CDR3 sequences, about 35% of them seen only once. Study observations and caveats: HLA-C-restricted CMV-specific TCR beta clonotypes prevailed in the ex vivo response.

Comments on this clonotype: The antigen is not known.

The chain recombines TRBV29-1 with TRBJ1-2, with D possibly TRBD1 on 5 matching bases. This receptor was taken from a human donor in good health (CMV status not recorded). Some clones in this sample may be carry-over from other donors' samples. The material sequenced was cultured PBMCs, taken from culture after CMV antigen stimulation. The CDR3 DNA reads as TGCAGCGTTGAGGACAACCACTATGGCTACACCTTC. Its protein product is CSVEDNHYGYTF.